The TCR beta chain under discussion was sequenced for a study of vaccination and CD4 T cells after COVID-19. Cultured CD4+ T cell DNA underwent sequencing with the Oncomine TCR Beta short-read assay. Via MiXCR, TCRdb re-called the PCR reads, giving one row per CDR3 protein. The table includes under 6,500 distinct CDR3 sequences, over 70% detected once. Worth noting for this clonotype: Its antigen is not known.

This sample's treatment: approximately 9-day PBMC culture with coronavirus spike peptide pools or control peptides (ViraFEST assay). The V and J ends lost 1 base and 2 bases respectively, with 6 bases between them. The CDR3 has 12 residues. Looked up from germline, CDR1 is DFQATT and CDR2 is SNEGSKA (reference sequence). The sequence was obtained from a human donor who had recovered from COVID-19. Input material: CD4+ T cells from blood, cultured in vitro. The J gene is TRBJ2-7, the V gene TRBV20-1, with D tentatively TRBD1 (6 bases). CDR3 DNA sequence: TGCAGTGCTAGAGGGACAGCCTACGAGCAGTACTTC. Amino acid sequence: CSARGTAYEQYF.